These 21 T cell receptor beta chains originate from one sample sequenced in a study of T cells after yellow fever vaccination. Via MiXCR, TCRdb re-called the 5' RACE reads, giving one row per CDR3 protein. This sample has about 52,000 distinct CDR3 sequences, with more than 6.5% found just once. Sequencing was performed on CD8+ T cells not binding an NS4B(214-222) dextramer, sorted from PBMCs, taken roughly 47 days after the first yellow fever vaccination. Receptors originate from a man between 18 and 35 years old who received the YFV17D yellow fever vaccine.

The sample holds many counts of this clonotype. J is TRBJ1-2 and V is TRBV29-1; maybe TRBD1 (5 bases). V was clipped by 5 bases and J by 3 bases, with 13 bases between them. CDR1 and CDR2 from the germline V gene are SQVTM and ANQGSEA. The CDR3 has 13 residues. DNA of the CDR3: TGCAGCGTTCGTAGTAGGGGATACTATGGCTACACCTTC. Translation: CSVRSRGYYGYTF.

This clonotype has at least ten counts. The chain carries TRBV5-1 and TRBJ2-1; 10 bases line up with TRBD2. The germline CDR1 and CDR2 sequences are SGHRS and YFSETQ. Trimming cost V 3 bases and J 6 bases; bases outside gene matches: 6. The CDR3 consists of 15 residues. The CDR3 loop reads CASSSLGLAVNEQFF. CDR3 in DNA: TGCGCCAGCAGCTCCCTAGGACTAGCGGTCAATGAGCAGTTCTTC.

The gene calls are TRBV10-1 and TRBJ1-3; no clear D. The CDR3 sequence is 14 residues long. The germline gives CDR1 WNHNN, CDR2 SYGVQD (reference sequence). Deletions cut 0 bases from V and 2 bases from J, with 5 bases between. The CDR3 reads CASSESGTGNTIYF. The CDR3, as DNA: TGCGCCAGCAGTGAGTCAGGGACTGGAAACACCATATATTTT.

This clonotype turned up a few times. V gene TRBV27 combines with J gene TRBJ2-1; D not resolved. V was pared by 5 bases and J by 5 bases, with 7 bases between. The germline CDR1 and CDR2 sequences are MNHEY and SMNVEV (reference sequence). CDR3 length equals 12 residues. DNA of the CDR3: TGTGCCAGCAGTGCTATGAACAATGAGCAGTTCTTC. It codes for CASSAMNNEQFF.

A few counts support this clonotype. The rearrangement uses TRBV11-2 and TRBJ2-2; 15 bases match TRBD2. The V gene's germline CDR1 is SGHAT and CDR2 FQNNGV. The V and J ends lost 2 bases and 3 bases, in that order; junction bases with no gene match: 4. The CDR3 loop spans 18 amino acids. CDR3 nucleotides: TGTGCCAGCAGCTTATATCGGACTAGCGGGGGGGACACCGGGGAGCTGTTTTTT. This sequence encodes CASSLYRTSGGDTGELFF.

V is TRBV11-2 and J is TRBJ1-2; D remains unclear. This CDR3 is 13 amino acids long. V was cut by 4 bases and J by 7 bases, with 13 bases left in between. CDR1 is SGHAT and CDR2 is FQNNGV in the germline V gene. CDR3 sequence reads: CASSSWGEGGYTF. Here the CDR3 DNA reads TGTGCCAGCAGCTCCTGGGGTGAGGGTGGCTACACCTTC.

There are many counts of this clonotype. The chain couples TRBV6-2 or TRBV6-3 to TRBJ2-4, with a tentative D call TRBD1 (5 bases). The germline V gene encodes CDR1 MNHEY and CDR2 SVGEGT. Trimming cost V 2 bases and J 8 bases, with 13 bases left between them. The CDR3 totals 14 residues. The CDR3 is CASSYGDRTHIQYF. The CDR3 DNA reads TGTGCCAGCAGTTACGGCGACAGAACGCACATTCAGTACTTC.

This chain's CDR3 is CASSLTGLAGTHEQYF. The CDR3 nucleotides read TGTGCCAGTAGCCTGACGGGACTAGCCGGTACCCACGAGCAGTACTTC. The chain employs TRBV19 and TRBJ2-7; 9 positions match TRBD2. Germline V gene lookup returns CDR1 LNHDA and CDR2 SQIVND (reference sequence). With 6 bases clipped from V and 5 bases from J, the junction kept 14 bases outside the gene matches. The CDR3 length is 16 residues.

The gene calls are TRBV6-2 or TRBV6-3 and TRBJ2-2; no clear D. In germline, CDR1 is MNHEY, CDR2 SVGEGT. V was clipped by 4 bases and J by 3 bases, with 12 bases between them. The CDR3 length is 15 residues. CDR3 residues: CASSSGPIDTGELFF. DNA of the CDR3: TGTGCCAGCAGTTCCGGGCCAATTGACACCGGGGAGCTGTTTTTT.

CDR3 in amino acids: CASSLAGVYNEQFF. Here the CDR3 DNA reads TGTGCCAGCAGCTTGGCCGGGGTATACAATGAGCAGTTCTTC. The chain couples TRBV5-4 to TRBJ2-1, with D perhaps TRBD2 (5 bases). Germline CDR1 SGHNT, CDR2 YYREEE (reference sequence). V was cut by 0 bases and J by 4 bases, with 8 bases left in between. The CDR3 runs 14 residues.

This clonotype was counted between two and nine times. This chain links TRBV11-3 with TRBJ2-3; D possibly uses TRBD1 or TRBD2 (5 bases each). Germline V CDR1 and CDR2: SGHNT, YENEEA. The V end was cut by 6 bases, the J end by 0 bases, with 10 bases between. The CDR3 extends over 14 amino acids. The CDR3: CASSRGRSTDTQYF. CDR3 DNA sequence: TGTGCCAGCAGTCGGGGACGGAGCACAGATACGCAGTATTTT.

This clonotype was seen a handful of times. The V call is TRBV15, the J call TRBJ1-1; possible D gene TRBD1, 6 bases. The V gene's germline CDR1 is LNHNV and CDR2 YYDKDF (reference sequence). CDR3 length equals 14 residues. Between the trimmed V and J ends, which lost 2 bases and 3 bases, there was a span of 10 bases. DNA of the CDR3: TGTGCCACCAGCAGACAAAGGACAGACACTGAAGCTTTCTTT. Its protein is CATSRQRTDTEAFF. Full variable domain (missing parts from reference TRBV15 and TRBJ1-1): DAMVIQNPRYQVTQFGKPVTLSCSQTLNHNVMYWYQQKSSQAPKLLFHYYDKDFNNEADTPDNFQSRRPNTSFCFLDIRSPGLGDTAMYLCATSRQRTDTEAFFGQGTRLTVV.

This clonotype was detected ten times or more. The chain uses TRBV30 and TRBJ1-2; D is perhaps TRBD1 (5 bases). The V end was cut by 6 bases, the J end by 1 base, with 12 bases between. CDR1 is GTSNPN, CDR2 SVGIG, per germline (reference sequence). The CDR3 loop spans 13 amino acids. CDR3 nucleotides: TGTGCCTGTGGGACGGAGGTTAACTATGGCTACACCTTC. This codes for CACGTEVNYGYTF.

This clonotype was detected a few times. The genes are TRBV15 and TRBJ1-2, with 7 bases aligning to TRBD1. The J segment lost 13 bases and the V segment lost 5 bases, leaving 13 bases of the junction unmatched. The V gene's germline CDR1 is LNHNV and CDR2 YYDKDF (reference sequence). The CDR3 length is 13 residues. The chain's CDR3 is CATSPGTVLWLTF. The CDR3 DNA is TGTGCCACCAGCCCCGGGACAGTGCTATGGCTCACCTTC. The whole variable domain, filled in from reference TRBV15 and TRBJ1-2, reads DAMVIQNPRYQVTQFGKPVTLSCSQTLNHNVMYWYQQKSSQAPKLLFHYYDKDFNNEADTPDNFQSRRPNTSFCFLDIRSPGLGDTAMYLCATSPGTVLWLTFGSGTRLTVV.

The sample holds one count of this clonotype. This chain links TRBV7-9 with TRBJ2-1; tentative D call: TRBD1 (5 bases). Germline loops: CDR1 SEHNR, CDR2 FQNEAQ (reference sequence). The germline V and J ends were trimmed by 5 bases and 10 bases, with 12 bases remaining between them. The CDR3 sequence is 12 residues long. CDR3 region: CASSGQAGEQFF. CDR3 sequence (DNA): TGTGCCAGCAGCGGACAAGCCGGGGAGCAGTTCTTC.

This clonotype was observed a few times. J is TRBJ1-3 and V is TRBV5-1, with D possibly being TRBD1 (6 bases). Deletions cut 4 bases from V and 9 bases from J, with 20 bases between. This CDR3 region has 15 residues. In germline, CDR1 is SGHRS, CDR2 YFSETQ. The CDR3 DNA is TGCGCCAGCAGCCTGGGGGGGCTGGATCTTGGCACCATATATTTT. It is translated as CASSLGGLDLGTIYF.

This clonotype was seen only a few times. The chain recombines TRBV7-9 with TRBJ2-1; D ambiguous. Per the germline V gene, CDR1 is SEHNR and CDR2 is FQNEAQ (reference sequence). The CDR3 has 15 residues. V lost 1 base and J 0 bases, leaving 7 bases between the germline ends. In DNA, the CDR3 is TGTGCCAGCAGCTTAGGCCTGAGCTCCTACAATGAGCAGTTCTTC. Translating it yields CASSLGLSSYNEQFF.

The chain is built from TRBV5-5 and TRBJ1-5, with D uncertain. CDR3 length: 13 amino acids. In germline, CDR1 is SGHKS, CDR2 YYEKEE (reference sequence). Trimming cost V 2 bases and J 7 bases, with 10 bases left between them. CDR3 sequence (DNA): TGTGCCAGCAGCTTAGTTGAATGGCAGCCCCAGCATTTT. It encodes CASSLVEWQPQHF.

Ten or more counts support this clonotype. The chain employs TRBV4-3 and TRBJ2-2, with TRBD1 matching 7 bases. The CDR3 sequence is 15 residues long. CDR1 is LGHNA, CDR2 YSLEER, per germline. Germline trimming cut 2 bases from V and 5 bases from J; bases unmatched to any gene: 5. CDR3 nucleotide sequence: TGCGCCAGCAGCCAATTCGGGACAGAGACCGGGGAGCTGTTTTTT. Its translation: CASSQFGTETGELFF.

The gene calls are TRBV7-9 and TRBJ2-1, with D perhaps TRBD2 (6 bases). CDR1 is SEHNR and CDR2 is FQNEAQ in the germline V gene (reference sequence). Trimming removed 1 base at V and 7 bases at J, with 14 bases between. This CDR3 has 15 amino acids. The CDR3 protein is CASSLGERAINEQFF. The CDR3 DNA sequence: TGTGCCAGCAGCTTAGGGGAGCGGGCTATTAATGAGCAGTTCTTC.

The V gene is TRBV19, the J gene TRBJ2-1, with 11 bases aligning to TRBD2. V shed 6 bases and J 8 bases; nucleotides not matched to a gene: 3. The CDR3 is 13 amino acids. CDR1 is LNHDA, CDR2 SQIVND, per germline (reference sequence). The CDR3 DNA reads TGTGCCAGTAGCCTACTAGCGGGGGATGAGCAGTTCTTC. It codes for CASSLLAGDEQFF. The full variable domain, with the rest looked up from reference TRBV19 and TRBJ2-1, is DGGITQSPKYLFRKEGQNVTLSCEQNLNHDAMYWYRQDPGQGLRLIYYSQIVNDFQKGDIAEGYSVSREKKESFPLTVTSAQKNPTAFYLCASSLLAGDEQFFGPGTRLTVL.